Detailed here is one T cell receptor beta chain. The V end was cut by 6 bases, the J end by 8 bases, with 13 bases between. The CDR3 loop spans 13 amino acids. CDR1 and CDR2 from the germline V gene are MDHEN and SYDVKM. The data stem from a study of STAT5B mutations in CD4+ large granular lymphocyte leukemia. Study-level information: The CDR3 'QG' motif was associated with a particular HLA allele among healthy donors.

Clones were read by immunoSEQ multiplex PCR, and TCRdb kept only the in-frame ones, dropping some. The repertoire holds 28,000 or so clones, with 65% to 85% as singletons. Sequenced material: CD4+ T cells from blood buffy coats. The sequence derives from a human donor in good health. The V gene is TRBV28, the J gene TRBJ2-2; weak D call: TRBD2 (5 bases). The DNA of the CDR3 is TGTGCCAGCAGAGTCTCAGGACTGGGGGAGCTGTTTTTT. Protein sequence: CASRVSGLGELFF.